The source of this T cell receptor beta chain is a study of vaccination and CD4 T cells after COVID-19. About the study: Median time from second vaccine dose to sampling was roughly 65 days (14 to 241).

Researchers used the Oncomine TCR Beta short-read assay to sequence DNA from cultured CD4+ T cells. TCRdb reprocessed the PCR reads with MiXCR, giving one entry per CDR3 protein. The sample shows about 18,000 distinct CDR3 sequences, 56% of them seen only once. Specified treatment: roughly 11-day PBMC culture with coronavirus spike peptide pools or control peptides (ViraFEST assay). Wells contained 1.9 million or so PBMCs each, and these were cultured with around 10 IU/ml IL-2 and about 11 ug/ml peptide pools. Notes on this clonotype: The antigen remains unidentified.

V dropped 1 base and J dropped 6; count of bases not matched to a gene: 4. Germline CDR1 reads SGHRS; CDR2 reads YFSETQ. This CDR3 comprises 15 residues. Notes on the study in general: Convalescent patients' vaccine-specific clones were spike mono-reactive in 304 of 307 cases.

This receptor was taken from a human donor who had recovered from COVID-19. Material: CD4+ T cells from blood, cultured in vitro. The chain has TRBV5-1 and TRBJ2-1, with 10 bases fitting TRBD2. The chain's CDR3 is CASSLSLAGANEQFF. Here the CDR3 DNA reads TGCGCCAGCAGCTTGAGTCTAGCGGGAGCCAATGAGCAGTTCTTC.